This T cell receptor beta chain was captured by sequencing in a study of shared clonotypes between healthy human individuals (dated by TCRdb to 2020 to 2021). With respect to the entire study: A couple of women and a few men aged 18 to 49 years were included in the cohort. For each donor, CD4 naive and CD4 memory were each run on three plates, CD8 naive on two plates, and CD8 memory on one plate. To estimate repertoire size and how much clonotypes are shared between individuals, the study performed deep sequencing of blood TCR repertoires from a handful of healthy adults. Libraries were prepared and TCR repertoires were sequenced by different laboratories using diverse techniques, in order to increase sequencing depth and limit assay-specific biases. Each donor's leukapheresis produced roughly between about 0.9 and 9.5 billion PBMCs.

After removal of 6 bases from V and 4 bases from J, the junction retains 9 bases not matched to a gene. The germline V gene (reference sequence) sets CDR1 to MNHNY and CDR2 to SVGAGI. The CDR3 covers 15 residues, taking in both the cysteine and the phenylalanine. This entry keeps only the CDR3 DNA: 45 bases, framed from base 1. Healthy HIV-negative adults with no recently reported acute infections or vaccinations were included as donors. All donors were Caucasian adults living in Nashville, Tennessee, USA. CD4+ T cells were enriched through magnetic negative selection, after which naive cells were positively selected on CD45RA and the remaining negative fraction served as the memory subset. After blood collection by leukapheresis, PBMCs were isolated using Ficoll-Histopaque density gradient centrifugation and then cryopreserved in the vapor phase of liquid nitrogen. Purity and quantity of every magnetically sorted T cell population were checked by analytical flow cytometry. From each sorted fraction, genomic DNA was isolated and quantified by UV absorbance on a Nanodrop 2000c.

General findings and caveats noted by the study authors: Incomplete sequencing was indicated by rarefaction of sorted-subset datasets, despite the large sequencing depth. When a handful of donors were compared, the shared fraction of clonotypes was 5% to 6.5% for naive CD4, about 4% for naive CD8, more than 2% for memory CD4, and around 0.37% for memory CD8. Compared with non-shared clonotypes, clonotypes shared by all four sorted-subset donors had higher generation probabilities. Naive subsets generally had larger estimated clonotype richness than memory subsets. Pairwise subsampling indicated that sequencing depth was expected to affect the degree of clonotype sharing among donors. Because the study included only a small number of donors, the genetic and exposure-history diversity represented was limited. Only blood was sampled, and tissue TCR repertoires likely differ from those in blood.

With respect to this clone: Its antigen is unknown. No clone much larger than this one lies a single base away; base qualities are absent.

TCR CDR3 regions were amplified from genomic DNA by multiplex PCR using the deep immunoSEQ assay. Extracted genomic DNA from each cell subset was spread evenly across all wells of several immunoSEQ 96-well plates, with each plate serving as a replicate. For sorted subsets, approximately 190 ng genomic DNA, equal to approximately 30,000 T cell genomes, was loaded into each replicate PCR. The purified libraries were quantified using a Qubit 3.0 fluorometer, sized with a Bioanalyzer 2100, and then quantified again using the KAPA Library Quantification kit. Every immunoSEQ 96-well plate was sequenced on a separate single-read 150-cycle Illumina NextSeq 550 flow cell. Processing in the source paper ran as follows. Because the immunoSEQ output included only junctional sequences and no quality scores, the filtering could not be the same as the filtering used for full-length reads. Sequences were annotated with PyIR, a Python wrapper for IgBLAST v1.9, and V/J genes and CDR3 were assigned using IMGT germline references. Reads with weak V/J assignments (E-value above 1e-6), missing CDR3, stop codons, out-of-frame junctions, or ambiguous translated residues were removed. V3J clonotypes were defined by identical inferred V gene, J gene, and CDR3 amino acid sequence. Percentage overlap between repertoires was computed as shared unique clonotypes divided by the size of the smaller repertoire. Three approaches were used to assess repertoire richness: RTK rarefaction, the Chao1 estimator, and Recon v2.1 estimates of unobserved clonotypes. Generation probabilities for all TCRbeta clonotypes obtained by the gDNA method from a handful of donors were computed using OLGA. TCRdb provides this immuneACCESS table in a form limited to in-frame rearrangements. Some clones are lacking; in checked studies, under half of them reflect an unresolved V gene, and why the rest are absent is not known. From that table come the V and J calls and clone size; the DNA was used to work out D and trimming. Counted in this sample were approximately 700,000 clones; approximately 73% of them appeared once. In total, the top ten clones hold roughly 1.9% of the sample.

The sequence is built from TRBV6-6 and TRBJ2-7; TRBD2 matches 10 bases in the middle. The source material was memory CD4+ T cells sorted from blood. The cell subset or site label of this sample denotes: CD45RA-negative fraction. This sequence originates from a woman younger than 45 in good health. The bases are TGTGCCAGCAGACAGCGGGAGGGCCGAATTTACGAGCAGTACTTC. It is translated as CASRQREGRIYEQYF.